In its sample, the clone carrying this TCR beta chain was seen many times. This entry comes from a study of neurological immune-mediated disorders. The CDR3 length is 12 residues. Looked up from germline, CDR1 is SNHLY and CDR2 is FYNNEI. V shed 7 bases and J shed 3 bases, with 9 bases lying between them. From the 5' RACE reads, TCRdb called clonotypes with MiXCR, one entry per CDR3 protein. The profile shows 50,000 or so distinct CDR3 sequences, about a tenth of them singletons. The material sequenced was PBMCs. V and J are TRBV2 and TRBJ1-1, with a tentative D call TRBD1 (6 bases). This TCR derives from a woman in her thirties or forties with HTLV-1-associated myelopathy (HAM/TSP). The CDR3 protein is CASKGDYTEAFF. Written as DNA, the CDR3 is TGTGCCAGCAAGGGGGACTACACTGAAGCTTTCTTT.